This T cell receptor beta chain was captured by sequencing in a study of T cells in Graves' hyperthyroidism and ophthalmopathy. General study results and limits: Blood also contained most expanded thyroid clonotypes above 0.001. Ophthalmopathy was predicted by the model a median of about 6.7 months ahead of onset.

Each diagnosis was grounded in clinical symptoms, serum thyroxine and TRAb, thyroid ultrasound, and orbital computed tomography. PBMCs were collected from an approximately 10 ml volume of fresh peripheral blood. Germline values: CDR1 MNHEY, CDR2 SMNVEV (reference sequence). The length of the CDR3 is 14 residues. The germline V and J ends were trimmed by 1 base and 11 bases, with 12 bases remaining between them. Regions amplified from RNA transcripts were the TCR beta CDR3 regions. During a first-round RT-PCR of the TCR CDR3, the HTBI primer set was used. MiXCR, applied by TCRdb to the multiplex PCR reads, yields one record per CDR3 protein. The profile shows under 800,000 distinct CDR3 sequences, roughly 15% of them singletons. Remarks on this clonotype: The antigen remains undetermined.

Source material: blood. The receptor's source is a woman aged 18-29 years with Graves' hyperthyroidism. The J gene is TRBJ1-6, the V gene TRBV27; TRBD1 is a possible D gene (5 bases). Written as DNA, the CDR3 is TGTGCCAGCAGTTTATTCGGACAACGTGCACCCCTCCACTTT. The encoded protein is CASSLFGQRAPLHF.